These T cell receptor beta chains were read from a single sample in a study of T cell repertoires in ileal Crohn's disease. Repertoires were generated with immunoSEQ multiplex PCR, while TCRdb's copy carries only in-frame clones and drops some. The top ten clones hold around 7.8% of a sample with more than 7,000 clones, 74% of them seen once. Sequences were obtained from ileal tissue. These receptors were obtained from an adult with Crohn's disease. CDR3s include the opening cysteine and the closing phenylalanine or tryptophan. D genes are given only for firm matches. Clone size appears in some rows only: once, few, many, or a class for an expanded clone.

V gene	J gene	D gene	clone size	CDR3 protein	CDR3 DNA
TRBV15	TRBJ1-2	TRBD1	medium-sized	CATGTDLGDYGYTF	TGTGCCACCGGGACAGACCTTGGGGACTATGGCTACACCTTC
TRBV4-3	TRBJ2-2	.	.	CASSQEPEKGAGELFF	TGCGCCAGCAGCCAAGAGCCGGAAAAAGGGGCCGGGGAGCTGTTTTTT
TRBV11-2	TRBJ2-1	.	.	CASSLGLNNEQFF	TGTGCCAGCAGCTTGGGACTCAACAATGAGCAGTTCTTC
TRBV6-6	TRBJ1-2	TRBD1	.	CASTLTGHLHGYTF	TGTGCCAGCACCCTGACAGGGCACCTGCATGGCTACACCTTC
TRBV11-2	TRBJ2-3	.	few	CASSLTGWGRDTQYF	TGTGCCAGCAGCTTAACCGGGTGGGGCAGGGATACGCAGTATTTT
TRBV30	TRBJ2-3	.	.	CACEQGADTQYF	TGTGCCTGCGAACAGGGAGCAGATACGCAGTATTTT
TRBV7-8	TRBJ1-1	.	.	CASSLTVDTEAFF	TGTGCCAGCAGCTTAACAGTTGACACTGAAGCTTTCTTT
TRBV6-1	TRBJ2-4	TRBD1	.	CASSDGQGMNIQYF	TGTGCCAGCAGTGACGGACAGGGGATGAACATTCAGTACTTC
TRBV6-1	TRBJ1-4	.	.	CASSEADGGNEKLFF	TGTGCCAGCAGTGAAGCGGACGGAGGCAATGAAAAACTGTTTTTT
TRBV6-4	TRBJ2-7	.	.	CASSDSKAEEQYF	TGTGCCAGCAGTGACTCGAAGGCGGAAGAGCAGTACTTC
TRBV6-6	TRBJ2-5	TRBD1	.	CASSSQGAGETQYF	TGTGCCAGCAGTTCTCAGGGGGCTGGGGAGACCCAGTACTTC
TRBV7-2	TRBJ1-1	.	.	CASSPSPTTGGWAFF	TGTGCCAGCAGCCCTAGCCCCACTACGGGAGGATGGGCTTTCTTT
TRBV19	TRBJ2-1	TRBD2	.	CASSPPRVAGTYNEQFF	TGTGCCAGTAGTCCCCCCAGGGTAGCGGGGACTTACAATGAGCAGTTCTTC
TRBV2	TRBJ2-1	.	.	CASKEVNEQFF	TGTGCCAGCAAAGAGGTGAATGAGCAGTTCTTC
TRBV30	TRBJ1-2	.	.	CAWSVSRVRANYGYTF	TGTGCCTGGAGTGTGAGTAGGGTGAGGGCTAACTATGGCTACACCTTC
TRBV28	TRBJ1-1	.	.	CASSLTGVGRNTEAFF	TGTGCCAGCAGTTTGACAGGAGTGGGGAGAAACACTGAAGCTTTCTTT
TRBV2	TRBJ1-2	.	.	CASSVTENYGYTF	TGTGCCAGCAGTGTAACGGAGAACTATGGCTACACCTTC
TRBV10-3	TRBJ2-7	.	.	CAISESEARGEQYF	TGTGCCATCAGTGAGTCTGAGGCTAGGGGCGAGCAGTACTTC
TRBV6-6	TRBJ1-1	.	large	CASSYLPRNTEAFF	TGTGCCAGCAGTTACCTTCCGAGGAACACTGAAGCTTTCTTT
TRBV9	TRBJ1-6	.	.	CASSPEVSSYNSPLHF	TGTGCCAGCAGCCCCGAGGTCAGCTCCTATAATTCACCCCTCCACTTT
TRBV27	TRBJ2-2	TRBD2	.	CASSLRGGANAGELFF	TGTGCCAGCAGTTTACGCGGGGGGGCCAATGCCGGGGAGCTGTTTTTT